One and the same sample provided the 26 T cell receptor beta chains below, sequenced in a study of T cell changes during pregnancy in multiple sclerosis. Here immunoSEQ multiplex PCR was the method, and the copy in TCRdb shows in-frame clones only, minus some. The sample yields roughly 66,000 clones, about 90% seen once. The sequencing used peripheral blood, collected in the first trimester of pregnancy. The receptors derive from a female donor with multiple sclerosis, enrolled in a pregnancy study.

The chain joins TRBV9 to TRBJ2-1; D is unresolved. From germline, CDR1 is SGDLS and CDR2 YYNGEE. V was shortened by 4 bases and J by 15 bases, with 20 bases between the two germline ends. This CDR3 is 13 amino acids long. The CDR3 loop reads CASSPRMAARVFF. The CDR3 coding sequence is TGTGCCAGCAGCCCTAGGATGGCTGCCCGAGTGTTCTTC.

The chain employs TRBV28 and TRBJ1-2, with D possibly being TRBD1 (6 bases). The CDR3 loop spans 15 amino acids. CDR1 and CDR2 (germline): MDHEN, SYDVKM. V was shortened by 3 bases and J by 4 bases, with 15 bases between the two germline ends. The CDR3 DNA reads TGTGCCAGCAGTTTTGGGACAAGGCCCTTCTATGGCTACACCTTC. Its protein is CASSFGTRPFYGYTF.

The chain is built from TRBV11-1 and TRBJ1-2, with no clear D. This CDR3 region has 13 residues. The germline gives CDR1 SGHAT, CDR2 FQDESV (reference sequence). V was trimmed by 5 bases and J by 3 bases, leaving 10 bases between them. CDR3 residues: CASSPDTDYGYTF. The CDR3 DNA reads as TGTGCCAGCAGCCCAGACACGGACTATGGCTACACCTTC.

This chain uses TRBV2 with TRBJ2-7, with 7 bases identical to TRBD1. This CDR3 has 12 amino acids. Germline trimming cut 8 bases from V and 12 bases from J; bases unmatched to any gene: 13. The germline CDR1 and CDR2 sequences are SNHLY and FYNNEI. CDR3 in amino acids: CASLGTAEFGYF. The CDR3 nucleotides read TGTGCCAGCCTAGGGACAGCGGAGTTTGGGTACTTC.

V and J are TRBV5-1 and TRBJ2-7; D might be TRBD2 (6 bases). Deletions cut 4 bases from V and 2 bases from J, with 13 bases between. This CDR3 is 14 amino acids long. The V gene's germline CDR1 is SGHRS and CDR2 YFSETQ. CDR3 residues: CASSPGGWAYEQYF. Here the CDR3 DNA reads TGCGCCAGCAGCCCCGGAGGGTGGGCCTACGAGCAGTACTTC.

The CDR3 sequence is CASSLSPQPGTGDYGYTF. CDR3 bases: TGCGCCAGCAGCTTGTCCCCACAACCTGGGACAGGCGACTATGGCTACACCTTC. The chain employs TRBV5-1 and TRBJ1-2, with 8 positions matching TRBD1. The CDR3 spans 18 residues. With V trimmed by 1 base and J by 3 bases, 14 bases remained unmatched. From germline, CDR1 is SGHRS and CDR2 YFSETQ.

The chain uses TRBV6-1 and TRBJ2-2, with 8 bases matching TRBD1. In germline, CDR1 is MNHNS, CDR2 SASEGT. V shed 7 bases and J 5 bases; nucleotides not matched to a gene: 3. The CDR3 is made up of 13 amino acids. In nucleotides, the CDR3 is TGTGCCAGCAACAGGGGGACGACCGGGGAGCTGTTTTTT. Translating gives CASNRGTTGELFF.

The chain links TRBV11-1 to TRBJ1-1; 7 bases match TRBD1. The germline gives CDR1 SGHAT, CDR2 FQDESV (reference sequence). The CDR3 totals 14 residues. V shed 4 bases and J 6 bases; nucleotides not matched to a gene: 8. The DNA of the CDR3 is TGTGCCAGCAGCTGGGACAGCATAGTAGCTGAAGCTTTCTTT. Translation gives CASSWDSIVAEAFF. The full variable domain, its missing parts supplied by reference TRBV11-1 and TRBJ1-1, is EAEVAQSPRYKITEKSQAVAFWCDPISGHATLYWYRQILGQGPELLVQFQDESVVDDSQLPKDRFSAERLKGVDSTLKIQPAELGDSAMYLCASSWDSIVAEAFFGQGTRLTVV.

V is TRBV27 and J is TRBJ2-7, with D perhaps TRBD2 (5 bases). The CDR3 covers 16 residues. Germline CDR1 is MNHEY and CDR2 is SMNVEV (reference sequence). Trimming stripped 0 bases from V and 3 bases from J, with 15 bases between. The CDR3 sequence is CASSLSSERSYYEQYF. CDR3 sequence (DNA): TGTGCCAGCAGTTTATCTAGCGAAAGGAGCTACTACGAGCAGTACTTC.

The rearrangement links TRBV10-3 to TRBJ1-5; 12 positions agree with TRBD1. CDR1 is ENHRY, CDR2 SYGVKD, per germline. The CDR3 runs to 14 residues. Trimming at V came to 5 bases and at J to 7 bases, leaving 3 bases not matched to a gene. The CDR3 loop is CAISSGTGGQPQHF. CDR3 DNA: TGTGCCATCAGTTCCGGGACAGGGGGCCAGCCCCAGCATTTT.

This chain links TRBV4-2 with TRBJ2-5, with 12 nucleotides matching TRBD2. The CDR3 runs 17 residues. CDR1 is LGHNA and CDR2 is YNFKEQ in the germline V gene. The V segment lost 1 base and the J segment 4 bases; nucleotides outside the gene matches: 7. CDR3 loop: CASSQGTSGILPETQYF. Written as DNA, the CDR3 is TGTGCCAGCAGCCAAGGGACTAGCGGGATCCTTCCAGAGACCCAGTACTTC.

This rearrangement joins TRBV18 to TRBJ1-1, with a weak D call TRBD1 (6 bases). CDR3 length: 17 amino acids. Trimming cost V 5 bases and J 4 bases, with 23 bases left between them. Looked up from germline, CDR1 is KGHSH and CDR2 is LQKENI. The CDR3 DNA follows: TGTGCCAGCTCATCGTCGGCCAGTAACCAGGGGACCACTGAAGCTTTCTTT. This encodes CASSSSASNQGTTEAFF.

The CDR3 sequence is CASSQVLAGNTDTQYF. The CDR3 DNA reads as TGCGCCAGCAGCCAAGTTCTAGCGGGAAACACAGATACGCAGTATTTT. This chain connects TRBV4-1 to TRBJ2-3; 9 nucleotides line up with TRBD2. CDR1 is MGHRA and CDR2 is YSYEKL in the germline V gene. After removal of 1 base from V and 2 bases from J, the junction contained 4 bases not matched to a gene. The CDR3 spans 16 residues.

The DNA of the CDR3 is TGTGCCAGTAGTATTCAGACAGGGACCTACGAGCAGTACTTC. This translates into CASSIQTGTYEQYF. The J gene is TRBJ2-7, the V gene TRBV19, with 7 bases that match TRBD1. Per the germline V gene, CDR1 is LNHDA and CDR2 is SQIVND (reference sequence). The CDR3 has 14 amino acids. Losses at the gene ends were 3 bases for V and 2 bases for J; bases not matched to a gene: 4.

The rearrangement uses TRBV15 and TRBJ2-7; 9 bases map to TRBD2. The CDR3 is 18 amino acids. V lost 0 bases, J lost 2 bases, and 11 bases stayed unmatched. CDR1 LNHNV and CDR2 YYDKDF come from the germline V gene (reference sequence). The CDR3 reads CATSRDPSTSGNTYEQYF. CDR3 DNA sequence: TGTGCCACCAGCAGAGACCCCTCGACTAGCGGCAATACCTACGAGCAGTACTTC.

The V gene is TRBV11-2, the J gene TRBJ1-4; no clear D. CDR3 size: 16 residues. From germline, CDR1 is SGHAT and CDR2 FQNNGV. Trimming took 2 bases from V and 0 from J, leaving 10 bases between them. In DNA form, the CDR3 reads TGTGCCAGCAGCTTAACAGCCATTGCAACTAATGAAAAACTGTTTTTT. Amino acids: CASSLTAIATNEKLFF. The variable domain in full, with the rest retrieved from reference TRBV11-2 and TRBJ1-4, is EAGVAQSPRYKIIEKRQSVAFWCNPISGHATLYWYQQILGQGPKLLIQFQNNGVVDDSQLPKDRFSAERLKGVDSTLKIQPAKLEDSAVYLCASSLTAIATNEKLFFGSGTQLSVL.

The chain links TRBV6-6 to TRBJ1-2; tentatively, D is TRBD1 (6 bases). Trimming shortened V by 0 bases and J by 3 bases, and 11 bases separated the two germline ends. Per germline, CDR1 MNHNY and CDR2 SVGAGI (reference sequence). This CDR3 comprises 15 residues. This CDR3 reads CASSYSLGGHYGYTF. In DNA form, the CDR3 reads TGTGCCAGCAGTTACTCGCTAGGGGGTCACTATGGCTACACCTTC.

The chain has TRBV7-2 and TRBJ2-5; D call uncertain. Trimming took 3 bases from V and 7 from J, leaving 6 bases between them. The CDR3 has 11 amino acids. CDR1 SGHTA and CDR2 FQGNSA come from the germline V gene. The CDR3 region has the DNA TGTGCCAGCAGCTTGTTCTCGACCCAGTACTTC. Its protein is CASSLFSTQYF. Using reference TRBV7-2 and TRBJ2-5 for the parts outside the CDR3, the full variable domain is GAGVSQSPSNKVTEKGKDVELRCDPISGHTALYWYRQSLGQGLEFLIYFQGNSAPDKSGLPSDRFSAERTGGSVSTLTIQRTQQEDSAVYLCASSLFSTQYFGPGTRLLVL.

This chain connects TRBV5-1 to TRBJ2-2; 10 bases agree with TRBD2. V trimming: 5 bases; J trimming: 5 bases; junction bases outside the gene matches: 3. The V gene's germline CDR1 is SGHRS and CDR2 YFSETQ. CDR3 length equals 14 residues. Here the CDR3 reads CASSLAGVTGELFF. The CDR3 DNA reads as TGCGCCAGCAGTCTAGCGGGAGTTACCGGGGAGCTGTTTTTT. The variable domain in full, with the rest retrieved from reference TRBV5-1 and TRBJ2-2, is KAGVTQTPRYLIKTRGQQVTLSCSPISGHRSVSWYQQTPGQGLQFLFEYFSETQRNKGNFPGRFSGRQFSNSRSEMNVSTLELGDSALYLCASSLAGVTGELFFGEGSRLTVL.

The table lists this clone with a count of one. This chain connects TRBV6-5 to TRBJ2-5; D call uncertain. CDR1 MNHEY and CDR2 SVGAGI come from the germline V gene. V lost 0 bases to trimming and J lost 5 bases, with 7 bases between them. The CDR3 loop spans 13 amino acids. CDR3 sequence reads: CASSYSMGETQYF. CDR3 DNA sequence: TGTGCCAGCAGTTACTCCATGGGCGAGACCCAGTACTTC.

The gene calls are TRBV11-1 and TRBJ2-5; 11 bases align to TRBD2. V lost 5 bases and J lost 3; bases outside the gene matches: 2. The CDR3 sequence is 14 residues long. The germline V gene has CDR1 SGHAT and CDR2 FQDESV (reference sequence). CDR3 loop: CASSQGLAEETQYF. The CDR3 nucleotides are TGTGCCAGCAGCCAGGGACTAGCGGAAGAGACCCAGTACTTC.

The chain is built from TRBV5-4 and TRBJ1-6; 7 bases fit TRBD1. Germline CDR1 and CDR2: SGHNT and YYREEE (reference sequence). Trimming cost V 4 bases and J 5 bases; bases outside gene matches: 3. CDR3 length: 14 residues. The CDR3 protein is CASSRQGDNSPLHF. The CDR3 DNA follows: TGTGCCAGCAGCCGACAGGGTGATAATTCACCCCTCCACTTT.

The chain links TRBV29-1 to TRBJ2-7; TRBD1 agrees at 9 bases. The CDR3 has 13 amino acids. Germline V gene data show CDR1 as SQVTM and CDR2 as ANQGSEA. Trimming took 6 bases from V and 3 from J; bases not matched to a gene: 6. CDR3 DNA: TGCAGCGTACGGACAGGGGCCAACTACGAGCAGTACTTC. Encoded protein: CSVRTGANYEQYF.

This rearrangement joins TRBV11-2 to TRBJ1-2, with TRBD1 matching 10 bases. Germline CDR1 SGHAT, CDR2 FQNNGV. The trim removed 2 bases at V and 2 bases at J, leaving 5 bases unmatched. The CDR3 covers 16 residues. In nucleotides, the CDR3 is TGTGCCAGCAGCTTAACTGGGGGACAGGGGAACTATGGCTACACCTTC. It is translated as CASSLTGGQGNYGYTF.

The genes are TRBV4-2 and TRBJ2-2, with 9 nucleotides matching TRBD2. V shed 4 bases, J shed 0 bases, and the junction held 0 bases outside the gene matches. The CDR3 extends over 15 amino acids. The germline V gene encodes CDR1 LGHNA and CDR2 YNFKEQ. The CDR3 DNA sequence: TGTGCCAGCAGCCCTAGCGGGGCGAACACCGGGGAGCTGTTTTTT. Amino acid sequence: CASSPSGANTGELFF.

About this clone: A read error may produce the germline difference seen at one junction end. The chain is built from TRBV7-7 and TRBJ2-3, with D perhaps matching TRBD1 (5 bases). The CDR3 runs to 13 residues. The germline V gene encodes CDR1 SSHAT and CDR2 FNYEAQ (reference sequence). The CDR3 coding sequence is TGTGCTAGCAGCTTAGGCAAGGGGGATACGCAGTATTTT. As protein: CASSLGKGDTQYF. The complete variable domain, with remaining parts taken from reference TRBV7-7 and TRBJ2-3, reads GAGVSQSPRYKVTKRGQDVTLRCDPISSHATLYWYQQALGQGPEFLTYFNYEAQPDKSGLPSDRFSAERPEGSISTLTIQRTEQRDSAMYRCASSLGKGDTQYFGPGTRLTVL.